This T cell receptor beta chain originates from a study of cytomegalovirus exposure and HLA in healthy donors. A note on this clone: Its antigen is as yet unknown.

The CDR3 contains 15 residues. Germline V CDR1 and CDR2: SGHRS, YFSETQ. V lost 0 bases, J lost 1 base, and 10 bases lay in between. 13 Jbeta primers and 60 Vbeta primers were used for the PCR. Sequenced by immunoSEQ multiplex PCR; TCRdb stores in-frame clones only, minus some. The sample carries 90,000 to 130,000 clones, roughly 68% recorded once. Study-wide findings and caveats: The study recorded about 160 TCR beta chains that were cytomegalovirus-associated.

This TCR was sampled from a woman aged 25 to 45 in good health and CMV-seronegative. The chain recombines TRBV5-1 with TRBJ1-1; D uncertain. The sample consisted of PBMCs. The CDR3 DNA reads as TGCGCCAGCAGCTTGGGGGTCAGGAAGAACACTGAAGCTTTCTTT. Translating it yields CASSLGVRKNTEAFF.